These 16 T cell receptor beta chains came from one sample sequenced in a study of T cell responses to AZD1222 COVID-19 vaccine. Only in-frame clones appear in the TCRdb table, and some are missing; sequencing was by immunoSEQ multiplex PCR. The repertoire holds about 210,000 clones, with about 94% as singletons. This sample comprised peripheral blood, obtained 28 days after the second dose of the MenACWY control vaccine. The source of these receptors is an adult who received the MenACWY meningococcal vaccine as a control.

A single count supports this clone. The chain uses TRBV12-1 and TRBJ1-1; the listed D gene, TRBD1, was not tested against the DNA. TRBV12-1 is marked as a pseudogene. CDR3 length: 17 amino acids. The CDR3 coding sequence is TGTGCCAGCAGCTGGACAGGGGTCGTGCCCCTGAACACTGAAGCTTTCTTT. Translating gives CASSWTGVVPLNTEAFF.

This clone was counted once. J is TRBJ1-2 and V is TRBV24-1; weak D call: TRBD1 (6 bases). Trimming pared 6 bases from V and 2 bases from J, leaving 12 bases between. The CDR3 sequence is 14 residues long. CDR1 is KGHDR and CDR2 is SFDVKD in the germline V gene. DNA of the CDR3: TGTGCCACCAGTAACCCCGGGACAAACTATGGCTACACCTTC. Its translation is CATSNPGTNYGYTF.

CDR3 amino acids: CASSSPLGGYTF. The DNA for the CDR3 is TGTGCCAGCAGTTCCCCCCTGGGAGGCTACACCTTC. This chain uses TRBV6-5 with TRBJ1-2; D not certain. The V end lost 4 bases, the J end lost 8 bases, and 11 bases lay between the germline ends. The CDR3 is made up of 12 amino acids. Germline lookup yields CDR1 MNHEY and CDR2 SVGAGI.

The J gene is TRBJ1-5, the V gene TRBV7-9; 8 bases align to TRBD1. The CDR3 sequence is 13 residues long. Germline-derived CDR1 and CDR2 are SEHNR and FQNEAQ (reference sequence). V lost 4 bases to trimming and J lost 4 bases; unmatched junction nucleotides: 0. CDR3 sequence reads: CASSWTGNQPQHF. Here the CDR3 DNA reads TGTGCCAGCAGCTGGACAGGGAATCAGCCCCAGCATTTT.

The V call is TRBV23-1, the J call TRBJ1-2; 7 positions agree with TRBD1. TRBV23-1 is classed as an ORF, of uncertain function. This CDR3 comprises 18 residues. The J segment lost 2 bases and the V segment lost 6 bases, leaving 18 bases of the junction unmatched. In DNA, the CDR3 is TGCGCCAGCAGCCCAGGGGGAGTCAGGGTGCCCTCGAACTATGGCTACACCTTC. This gives the protein CASSPGGVRVPSNYGYTF.

This clone appeared a single time. The V call is TRBV7-8, the J call TRBJ2-7; 13 positions match TRBD2. The CDR3 contains 18 residues. J was trimmed by 1 base and V by 1 base; bases with no gene match: 7. The V gene's germline CDR1 is SGHVS and CDR2 FQNEAQ. The CDR3 loop reads CASSLGVLAGGLSYEQYF. The DNA of the CDR3 is TGTGCCAGCAGCTTAGGGGTACTAGCGGGAGGGTTATCCTACGAGCAGTACTTC. The variable domain in full, with the rest retrieved from reference TRBV7-8 and TRBJ2-7, is GAGVSQSPRYKVAKRGQDVALRCDPISGHVSLFWYQQALGQGPEFLTYFQNEAQLDKSGLPSDRFFAERPEGSVSTLKIQRTQQEDSAVYLCASSLGVLAGGLSYEQYFGPGTRLTVT.

CDR3 bases: TGTGCCTGGAGTGCCGGAACACCCCTCCACTTT. It translates to CAWSAGTPLHF. This chain links TRBV30 with TRBJ1-6; D not certain. Trimming stripped 1 base from V and 11 bases from J, with 6 bases between. The CDR3 has 11 residues. Germline lookup yields CDR1 GTSNPN and CDR2 SVGIG (reference sequence).

V usage is TRBV5-1 and J usage is TRBJ2-7; D possibly uses TRBD1 or TRBD2 (5 bases each). The germline gives CDR1 SGHRS, CDR2 YFSETQ. V gave up 5 bases and J gave up 7 bases, with 13 bases separating them. This CDR3 is 12 amino acids long. The CDR3 region is CASSIGGGEQYF. As DNA, the CDR3 is TGCGCCAGCAGTATTGGGGGTGGGGAGCAGTACTTC.

The chain has TRBV4-1 and TRBJ2-1; 9 bases fit TRBD1. V lost 3 bases, J lost 4 bases, and 7 bases stayed unmatched. The CDR3 spans 16 residues. Germline values: CDR1 MGHRA, CDR2 YSYEKL. CDR3 in DNA: TGCGCCAGCAGCCACGAGACAGGGGGTTCATACAATGAGCAGTTCTTC. This gives the protein CASSHETGGSYNEQFF.

This sequence joins TRBV19 and TRBJ2-7; the D is unclear. Germline assignment: CDR1 LNHDA and CDR2 SQIVND (reference sequence). This CDR3 has 14 amino acids. V dropped 6 bases and J dropped 4 bases, with 16 bases sitting between them. CDR3 residues: CASSLDGSWYEQYF. DNA of the CDR3: TGTGCCAGTAGCCTCGACGGGTCCTGGTACGAGCAGTACTTC. The full variable domain, with the rest looked up from reference TRBV19 and TRBJ2-7, is DGGITQSPKYLFRKEGQNVTLSCEQNLNHDAMYWYRQDPGQGLRLIYYSQIVNDFQKGDIAEGYSVSREKKESFPLTVTSAQKNPTAFYLCASSLDGSWYEQYFGPGTRLTVT.

The V gene is TRBV12-3 or TRBV12-4, the J gene TRBJ2-7, with 9 bases matching TRBD1. V lost 3 bases and J lost 9; bases outside the gene matches: 6. The CDR3 extends over 13 amino acids. CDR3 DNA sequence: TGTGCCAGCAGTTTGGGACAGGGAGAAATGCAGTACTTC. Its translation: CASSLGQGEMQYF.

The V gene is TRBV19, the J gene TRBJ2-7, with 12 positions matching TRBD1. Germline values: CDR1 LNHDA, CDR2 SQIVND (reference sequence). This CDR3 is built from 12 residues. Trimming took 11 bases from V and 5 from J; bases not matched to a gene: 4. The CDR3 sequence is CASGTGGHEQYF. Here the CDR3 DNA reads TGTGCCTCCGGGACAGGGGGCCACGAGCAGTACTTC.

The rearrangement joins TRBV4-1 to TRBJ2-3; 8 bases match TRBD1. This CDR3 spans 15 amino acids. Germline V gene sequence: CDR1 MGHRA, CDR2 YSYEKL. J was trimmed by 2 bases and V by 5 bases; bases with no gene match: 6. The CDR3 sequence: CASSWTGMSTDTQYF. In nucleotides, the CDR3 is TGCGCCAGCAGCTGGACAGGGATGTCCACAGATACGCAGTATTTT.

This chain links TRBV6-5 with TRBJ2-6; no definite D call. This CDR3 has 15 residues. Germline V gives CDR1 MNHEY, CDR2 SVGAGI. The V and J ends lost 6 bases and 0 bases respectively, with 9 bases between them. The CDR3 region is CASSYQNSGANVLTF. CDR3 bases: TGTGCCAGCAGCTACCAAAACTCTGGGGCCAACGTCCTGACTTTC.

V and J are TRBV5-1 and TRBJ2-7, with 10 bases that match TRBD1. The CDR3 is 15 amino acids. In germline, CDR1 is SGHRS, CDR2 YFSETQ. The junction had 13 bases not matched to a gene; V was cut back by 4 bases and J by 9 bases. CDR3 in amino acids: CASSTAGQGDVVQYF. Written as DNA, the CDR3 is TGCGCCAGCAGCACGGCCGGACAGGGGGATGTTGTGCAGTACTTC. The full variable domain, in which reference TRBV5-1 and TRBJ2-7 provide the parts outside the CDR3, is KAGVTQTPRYLIKTRGQQVTLSCSPISGHRSVSWYQQTPGQGLQFLFEYFSETQRNKGNFPGRFSGRQFSNSRSEMNVSTLELGDSALYLCASSTAGQGDVVQYFGPGTRLTVT.

This rearrangement joins TRBV5-1 to TRBJ1-1; tentatively, D is TRBD1 (5 bases). The germline gives CDR1 SGHRS, CDR2 YFSETQ. This CDR3 is built from 15 residues. V was pared by 1 base and J by 2 bases, with 12 bases between. This CDR3 is CASSLYSTVNTEAFF. The CDR3 DNA is TGCGCCAGCAGCTTGTACTCGACAGTTAACACTGAAGCTTTCTTT.